The sequence of this T cell receptor (beta chain) was determined in a study of T cell responses to AZD1222 COVID-19 vaccine. Whole-study results and caveats: Just five to seven people given AZD1222 tested seropositive at baseline. The donor cohort was predominantly white British with a female majority, and clonal diversity may have been underestimated. It was only after the peak T cell response that any repertoires were sampled. Reportedly, close to half of spike-specific TCRs are directed against unmutated variant regions.

Trimming took 8 bases from V and 3 from J, leaving 11 bases between them. Germline loops: CDR1 MNHEY, CDR2 SMNVEV (reference sequence). CDR3 length: 12 residues. Details on this clone: Its antigen is not identified.

Only in-frame clones appear in the TCRdb table, and some are missing; sequencing was by immunoSEQ multiplex PCR. The profile covers 110,000 to 150,000 clones, with 92% appearing a single time and roughly 4% taken by the ten largest. The sample consisted of peripheral blood, taken on day 0 of AZD1222 vaccination. This TCR was recovered from an adult in good health. The V and J genes are TRBV27 and TRBJ2-7, with D possibly being TRBD1 or TRBD2 (5 bases each). This CDR3 is CASRGPYYEQYF. The CDR3 DNA follows: TGTGCCAGCCGGGGACCCTACTACGAGCAGTACTTC.